This T cell receptor (beta chain) was sequenced in a study of T-cell memory formation after mild COVID-19. Findings and caveats of the study: Second-wave clones with a day 37 peak had unconfirmed SARS-CoV-2 specificity. Day 15 to 85 contracting clones showed balanced CD4/CD8; day 15 to 37 expanders favored CD4+.

Only a few counts were recorded for this clonotype. Antigen: not known. Employing constant-segment primers, 5'RACE generated TCR alpha and TCR beta cDNA libraries bearing sample barcodes and UMIs. MiXCR, applied by TCRdb to the 5' RACE reads, yields one record per CDR3 protein. The table has about 540,000 distinct CDR3 sequences, roughly 21% seen once. The TCR originated in an adult woman who had mild COVID-19 (a few samples of this study predate the infection). Cell type and time point are not known. The sample taken for sequencing was PBMCs or a T cell subset sorted from them (not recorded which).

CDR3 sequence: CASSLGVSYGYTF. In DNA form, the CDR3 reads TGTGCCAGCAGCTTAGGGGTCAGCTATGGCTACACCTTC. The chain carries TRBV11-2 and TRBJ1-2; D gene uncertain. CDR3 length: 13 amino acids. Germline V gene data show CDR1 as SGHAT and CDR2 as FQNNGV. The V end lost 1 base, the J end lost 4 bases, and 7 bases lay between the germline ends.